One sample yielded the 30 T cell receptor beta chains listed below, sequenced in a study of blood T cell repertoires in COVID-19. Using immunoSEQ multiplex PCR, the repertoire was profiled, and TCRdb retains in-frame clones only, with some absent. The repertoire includes 330,000 or so clones, roughly 87% of them detected once, and 3.9% sits in the top ten. The specimen sequenced was peripheral blood. The source is a woman in her sixties or seventies with COVID-19, enrolled during active disease.

The rearrangement joins TRBV2 to TRBJ1-6; D not resolved. Germline lookup yields CDR1 SNHLY and CDR2 FYNNEI. Trimming stripped 9 bases from V and 0 bases from J, with 9 bases between. The CDR3 sequence is 14 residues long. In DNA, the CDR3 is TGTGCCAGAGAGGCCAGCTCCTATAATTCACCCCTCCACTTT. It codes for CAREASSYNSPLHF.

This clone occurred once. The CDR3 DNA reads TGTGCCAGCAGCTTAATCGGGGGGGACTACAATGAGCAGTTCTTC. Encoded protein: CASSLIGGDYNEQFF. This chain connects TRBV11-2 to TRBJ2-1, with 8 bases fitting TRBD2. The CDR3 spans 15 residues. J was trimmed by 3 bases and V by 2 bases; bases with no gene match: 3. Per germline, CDR1 SGHAT and CDR2 FQNNGV.

The genes are TRBV5-4 and TRBJ1-1; D unclear. Per the germline V gene, CDR1 is SGHNT and CDR2 is YYREEE (reference sequence). The CDR3 sequence is 15 residues long. The germline V and J ends were trimmed by 0 bases and 4 bases, with 13 bases remaining between them. The CDR3 bases are TGTGCCAGCAGCTTGGATTTGGCAGGATCCACTGAAGCTTTCTTT. It codes for CASSLDLAGSTEAFF.

This clone was detected a few times. The chain uses TRBV18 and TRBJ1-1; TRBD1 matches 8 bases. J lost 1 base, V lost 4 bases, and 8 bases had no gene match. Germline assignment: CDR1 KGHSH and CDR2 LQKENI. The CDR3 extends over 16 amino acids. CDR3 loop: CASSLIDRGSNTEAFF. For the CDR3, the DNA is TGTGCCAGCTCACTCATAGACAGGGGATCGAACACTGAAGCTTTCTTT.

The rearrangement uses TRBV4-1 and TRBJ2-5, with D perhaps matching TRBD2 (5 bases). Germline assignment: CDR1 MGHRA and CDR2 YSYEKL. With 0 bases removed from V and 1 base from J, the gap between germline ends came to 12 bases. The CDR3 loop spans 16 amino acids. The CDR3 is CASSQDIRSGQETQYF. As DNA, the CDR3 is TGCGCCAGCAGCCAAGATATTAGGAGCGGCCAAGAGACCCAGTACTTC.

The chain employs TRBV6-5 and TRBJ2-7; TRBD1 matches at 8 bases. V dropped 6 bases and J dropped 1; count of bases not matched to a gene: 8. CDR1 is MNHEY, CDR2 SVGAGI, per germline. There are 15 residues in the CDR3. CDR3 DNA sequence: TGTGCCAGCAGCAGGGGGCCTTCCAATTCCTACGAGCAGTACTTC. It yields the protein CASSRGPSNSYEQYF.

The chain recombines TRBV30 with TRBJ1-2, with D tentatively TRBD1 (5 bases). The CDR3 is made up of 15 amino acids. Germline V gives CDR1 GTSNPN, CDR2 SVGIG (reference sequence). V was clipped by 1 base and J by 3 bases, with 15 bases between them. The CDR3 sequence: CAWSEKGTLDYGYTF. The CDR3 bases are TGTGCCTGGAGTGAGAAGGGGACTTTGGACTATGGCTACACCTTC.

With respect to this clone: The sample has other DNA sequences that encode this CDR3 too. The rearrangement uses TRBV5-1 and TRBJ1-5; TRBD1 might be the D (5 bases). The germline gives CDR1 SGHRS, CDR2 YFSETQ. CDR3 length equals 14 residues. Trimming removed 0 bases from V and 2 bases from J, with 6 bases in between. CDR3 DNA sequence: TGCGCCAGCAGCTTGGGGGGGGGCAATCAGCCCCAGCATTTT. It yields the protein CASSLGGGNQPQHF.

The V and J genes are TRBV30 and TRBJ1-6, with 9 nucleotides matching TRBD1. V was pared by 5 bases and J by 6 bases, with 5 bases of the junction left unmatched. Per germline, CDR1 GTSNPN and CDR2 SVGIG (reference sequence). This CDR3 is 14 amino acids long. DNA of the CDR3: TGTGCCTGGGGGACAGGGAACGGTAATTCACCCCTCCACTTT. Protein product: CAWGTGNGNSPLHF.

J is TRBJ2-3 and V is TRBV28; TRBD2 might be the D (5 bases). Trimming cost V 3 bases and J 0 bases, with 10 bases left between them. Germline V gives CDR1 MDHEN, CDR2 SYDVKM. There are 15 residues in the CDR3. The CDR3 sequence: CASSFSAASTDTQYF. The DNA of the CDR3 is TGTGCCAGCAGTTTTTCAGCGGCTAGCACAGATACGCAGTATTTT.

This rearrangement joins TRBV4-2 to TRBJ2-3; 11 nucleotides align to TRBD2. J gave up 0 bases and V 3 bases, and 5 bases lay outside the gene matches. Germline values: CDR1 LGHNA, CDR2 YNFKEQ. The CDR3 has 17 amino acids. As DNA, the CDR3 is TGTGCCAGCAGCCAGGCTAGCGGGGGGTACAGCACAGATACGCAGTATTTT. Encoded protein: CASSQASGGYSTDTQYF.

The chain has TRBV7-9 and TRBJ1-3, with D unresolved. Trimming removed 5 bases from V and 4 bases from J, with 12 bases in between. The CDR3 is 14 amino acids. Looked up from germline, CDR1 is SEHNR and CDR2 is FQNEAQ (reference sequence). The CDR3 DNA is TGTGCCAGCAGCGGACGGACTCGAGGAAACACCATATATTTT. It codes for CASSGRTRGNTIYF.

The CDR3 bases are TGTGCCAGCAGCTTTGTGGACAAAAGGAACACTGAAGCTTTCTTT. This sequence encodes CASSFVDKRNTEAFF. The genes are TRBV5-8 and TRBJ1-1; maybe TRBD1 (5 bases). The V end lost 2 bases, the J end lost 1 base, and 12 bases lay between the germline ends. Looked up from germline, CDR1 is SGHTS and CDR2 is YDEGEE. CDR3 length: 15 amino acids.

The rearrangement uses TRBV7-8 and TRBJ2-7; weak D call: TRBD1 (6 bases). The CDR3 extends over 15 amino acids. With 2 bases removed from V and 1 base from J, the gap between germline ends came to 12 bases. Germline values: CDR1 SGHVS, CDR2 FQNEAQ. CDR3 bases: TGTGCCAGCAGCTTAATGGCAGGGGTTTCCTACGAGCAGTACTTC. Its translation is CASSLMAGVSYEQYF.

The chain carries TRBV5-5 and TRBJ1-1; D is ambiguous. The V end was cut by 4 bases, the J end by 4 bases, with 11 bases between. Germline V lookup: CDR1 SGHKS, CDR2 YYEKEE (reference sequence). The CDR3 consists of 13 residues. The CDR3 protein is CASSGIPVTEAFF. The CDR3 DNA is TGTGCCAGCAGCGGTATCCCGGTCACTGAAGCTTTCTTT.

The chain employs TRBV19 and TRBJ1-1, with D unresolved. Trimming left V 0 bases short and J 0 bases short, with 5 bases between. CDR3 length: 14 residues. In germline, CDR1 is LNHDA, CDR2 SQIVND (reference sequence). The CDR3 sequence is CASSIDRLNTEAFF. The CDR3 bases are TGTGCCAGTAGTATAGACAGGTTGAACACTGAAGCTTTCTTT.

Only one count was recorded for this clone. The genes are TRBV12-3 or TRBV12-4 and TRBJ1-1; a weak D match, TRBD1 (6 bases). Trimming pared 0 bases from V and 11 bases from J, leaving 10 bases between. This CDR3 is 12 amino acids long. The chain's CDR3 is CASSLARGHAFF. The CDR3 DNA follows: TGTGCCAGCAGTTTAGCGCGGGGGCATGCTTTCTTT.

V and J are TRBV19 and TRBJ1-1; TRBD1 agrees at 7 bases. The V and J ends lost 4 bases and 4 bases, in that order; junction bases with no gene match: 12. Germline lookup yields CDR1 LNHDA and CDR2 SQIVND (reference sequence). The CDR3 has 16 residues. The CDR3 DNA is TGTGCCAGTAGTAGGCAGGGGGGCTCCCGGGGCACTGAAGCTTTCTTT. Translated, it gives CASSRQGGSRGTEAFF.

The chain uses TRBV6-5 and TRBJ2-7; unclear D gene. Deletions cut 2 bases from V and 2 bases from J, with 13 bases between. Germline V gene lookup returns CDR1 MNHEY and CDR2 SVGAGI. The CDR3 spans 15 residues. CDR3 protein: CASSYTTSSTYEQYF. As DNA, the CDR3 is TGTGCCAGCAGTTACACCACCAGTTCGACCTACGAGCAGTACTTC.

V and J are TRBV30 and TRBJ1-1; D is undetermined. Germline loops: CDR1 GTSNPN, CDR2 SVGIG (reference sequence). The CDR3 length is 12 residues. V dropped 1 base and J dropped 4 bases, with 7 bases sitting between them. DNA of the CDR3: TGTGCCTGGAGTGCGAGGAGCACTGAAGCTTTCTTT. As protein: CAWSARSTEAFF. Using reference TRBV30 and TRBJ1-1 for the parts outside the CDR3, the full variable domain is SQTIHQWPATLVQPVGSPLSLECTVEGTSNPNLYWYRQAAGRGLQLLFYSVGIGQISSEVPQNLSASRPQDRQFILSSKKLLLSDSGFYLCAWSARSTEAFFGQGTRLTVV.

The genes are TRBV27 and TRBJ2-2, with TRBD1 matching over 11 bases. V shed 6 bases and J 2 bases; nucleotides not matched to a gene: 8. The CDR3 is made up of 17 amino acids. Germline V gives CDR1 MNHEY, CDR2 SMNVEV (reference sequence). Here the CDR3 reads CASSRTGQGANTGELFF. The CDR3 DNA reads TGTGCCAGCAGCCGAACTGGACAGGGGGCAAACACCGGGGAGCTGTTTTTT.

The rearrangement joins TRBV5-4 to TRBJ2-1; the match to TRBD1 covers 7 bases. The CDR3 has 16 residues. V lost 0 bases to trimming and J lost 2 bases; unmatched junction nucleotides: 5. Germline CDR1 is SGHNT and CDR2 is YYREEE (reference sequence). CDR3 sequence reads: CASSLGQGFTYNEQFF. The CDR3 DNA reads as TGTGCCAGCAGCTTGGGACAGGGTTTTACCTACAATGAGCAGTTCTTC.

As regards this clone: Other DNA variants within this sample encode the same CDR3. The V call is TRBV7-2, the J call TRBJ1-5, with D possibly TRBD1 on 6 matching bases. Germline V gene sequence: CDR1 SGHTA, CDR2 FQGNSA. This CDR3 has 14 residues. The V gene lost 5 bases and the J gene lost 0 bases, with 8 bases spanning the gap. Here the CDR3 reads CASSLTGSNQPQHF. In DNA, the CDR3 is TGTGCCAGCAGCCTGACAGGTAGCAATCAGCCCCAGCATTTT.

The chain has TRBV4-2 and TRBJ2-3; perhaps TRBD2 as D (5 bases). Germline V gene data show CDR1 as LGHNA and CDR2 as YNFKEQ. This CDR3 spans 16 amino acids. The V end was cut by 4 bases, the J end by 4 bases, with 18 bases between. CDR3 coding DNA: TGTGCCAGCAGCCCTACATATGGCGGGCCCGCAGATACGCAGTATTTT. Translation: CASSPTYGGPADTQYF.

The rearrangement uses TRBV7-3 and TRBJ2-1; 10 bases map to TRBD2. This CDR3 contains 17 residues. Unmatched junction bases numbered 3, after V lost 1 base and J lost 0 bases. The germline V gene has CDR1 SGHTA and CDR2 FQGTGA. CDR3 sequence: CASSLRVAGGSYNEQFF. CDR3 nucleotides: TGTGCCAGCAGCTTAAGGGTAGCGGGGGGCTCCTACAATGAGCAGTTCTTC.

The chain couples TRBV4-1 to TRBJ2-1; tentative D call: TRBD2 (7 bases). From germline, CDR1 is MGHRA and CDR2 YSYEKL. CDR3 length: 15 amino acids. With 5 bases removed from V and 7 bases from J, the gap between germline ends came to 18 bases. CDR3 in amino acids: CASSETTSTGNEQFF. In DNA, the CDR3 is TGCGCCAGCAGCGAAACGACTAGCACAGGGAATGAGCAGTTCTTC.

The rearrangement joins TRBV30 to TRBJ1-2; tentatively, D is TRBD1 (5 bases). V shed 5 bases and J shed 4 bases, with 14 bases lying between them. The CDR3 has 13 amino acids. Germline V gene sequence: CDR1 GTSNPN, CDR2 SVGIG (reference sequence). CDR3 loop: CAWGQQIIYGYTF. The CDR3 DNA is TGTGCCTGGGGACAACAGATTATCTATGGCTACACCTTC.

The chain carries TRBV6-5 and TRBJ1-5, with a weak D call TRBD1 (5 bases). The germline gives CDR1 MNHEY, CDR2 SVGAGI. CDR3 length: 14 amino acids. Trimming took off 8 bases at V and 5 bases at J, with 16 bases between the two ends. This CDR3 is CASRAVQGDQPQHF. The DNA for the CDR3 is TGTGCCAGCCGAGCAGTTCAGGGTGATCAGCCCCAGCATTTT.

The CDR3 sequence: CASSLDTGRGAEAFF. Written as DNA, the CDR3 is TGCGCCAGCAGCTTGGATACGGGGAGAGGTGCTGAAGCTTTCTTT. The genes are TRBV5-1 and TRBJ1-1; D is uncertain. Germline CDR1 SGHRS, CDR2 YFSETQ. The CDR3 has 15 residues. V shed 0 bases and J shed 6 bases, with 15 bases lying between them.

J is TRBJ2-1 and V is TRBV28; D gene uncertain. CDR3 length equals 15 residues. CDR1 and CDR2 from the germline V gene are MDHEN and SYDVKM. V was trimmed by 3 bases and J by 0 bases, leaving 9 bases between them. The CDR3: CASSLFGSSYNEQFF. In nucleotides, the CDR3 is TGTGCCAGCAGTTTGTTCGGTAGCTCCTACAATGAGCAGTTCTTC.